These 13 T cell receptor beta chains originate from one sample sequenced in a study of identifying expanded T cells in peripheral blood. Assay used: immunoSEQ multiplex PCR; TCRdb lists only in-frame clones, some missing. The sample lists about 83,000 clones; roughly 90% were seen once. The sample consisted of blood. These receptors came from a person between 18 and 75 years old in good health.

The chain combines TRBV28 with TRBJ2-5; 9 bases fit TRBD2. V dropped 3 bases and J dropped 0; count of bases not matched to a gene: 2. The germline CDR1 and CDR2 sequences are MDHEN and SYDVKM. This CDR3 has 15 residues. In DNA form, the CDR3 reads TGTGCCAGCAGTTTGACTAGCGGATACCAAGAGACCCAGTACTTC. Protein: CASSLTSGYQETQYF. The full variable domain, with the rest looked up from reference TRBV28 and TRBJ2-5, is DVKVTQSSRYLVKRTGEKVFLECVQDMDHENMFWYRQDPGLGLRLIYFSYDVKMKEKGDIPEGYSVSREKKERFSLILESASTNQTSMYLCASSLTSGYQETQYFGPGTRLLVL.

The rearrangement links TRBV5-1 to TRBJ1-4; D is unresolved. The CDR3 sequence is 12 residues long. Germline V lookup: CDR1 SGHRS, CDR2 YFSETQ. V was trimmed by 4 bases and J by 4 bases, leaving 5 bases between them. The CDR3 region has the DNA TGCGCCAGCAGCGAGGGTAATGAAAAACTGTTTTTT. Translated: CASSEGNEKLFF. Filled out from reference TRBV5-1 and TRBJ1-4, the complete variable domain reads KAGVTQTPRYLIKTRGQQVTLSCSPISGHRSVSWYQQTPGQGLQFLFEYFSETQRNKGNFPGRFSGRQFSNSRSEMNVSTLELGDSALYLCASSEGNEKLFFGSGTQLSVL.

The chain combines TRBV27 with TRBJ2-1; TRBD2 agrees at 9 bases. The CDR3 extends over 15 amino acids. The ends lost 2 bases at V and 6 bases at J; junction bases unmatched: 5. Germline V lookup: CDR1 MNHEY, CDR2 SMNVEV (reference sequence). The chain's CDR3 is CASSLSSGGLNEQFF. Here the CDR3 DNA reads TGTGCCAGCAGTTTAAGTAGCGGGGGCCTCAATGAGCAGTTCTTC.

The V and J genes are TRBV6-5 and TRBJ1-1; D possibly corresponds to TRBD1 (5 bases). Germline V CDR1 and CDR2: MNHEY, SVGAGI. This CDR3 has 14 residues. Trimming stripped 0 bases from V and 6 bases from J, with 11 bases between. The CDR3 sequence is CASSYSRQYAEAFF. The CDR3 nucleotides are TGTGCCAGCAGTTACTCGAGACAGTATGCTGAAGCTTTCTTT.

The V call is TRBV11-2, the J call TRBJ1-2; D not resolved. The V gene's germline CDR1 is SGHAT and CDR2 FQNNGV. V shed 3 bases and J shed 5 bases, with 16 bases lying between them. The CDR3 covers 15 residues. The DNA for the CDR3 is TGTGCCAGCAGCTTGGACGCCCGGCAGTCATATGGCTACACCTTC. Translation gives CASSLDARQSYGYTF.

The J gene is TRBJ2-7, the V gene TRBV10-2; D is uncertain. Germline-derived CDR1 and CDR2 are WSHSY and SAAADI. V lost 8 bases, J lost 3 bases, and 14 bases lay in between. The CDR3 runs to 13 residues. The CDR3: CASSFGHLYEQYF. Written as DNA, the CDR3 is TGCGCCAGCTCCTTCGGGCATCTCTACGAGCAGTACTTC.

The V and J genes are TRBV5-4 and TRBJ2-5; D is ambiguous. Germline-derived CDR1 and CDR2 are SGHNT and YYREEE (reference sequence). The CDR3 spans 10 residues. V shed 9 bases and J shed 2 bases, with 5 bases lying between them. CDR3 in amino acids: CATGQETQYF. DNA for the CDR3: TGTGCCACCGGACAAGAGACCCAGTACTTC.

This clone showed up just once. This chain joins TRBV5-5 and TRBJ1-1; D possibly corresponds to TRBD1 (6 bases). V was shortened by 5 bases and J by 8 bases, with 13 bases between the two germline ends. Looked up from germline, CDR1 is SGHKS and CDR2 is YYEKEE (reference sequence). The CDR3 has 12 residues. CDR3 DNA sequence: TGTGCCAGCAGACCTGGACAGACAGAAGCTTTCTTT. Amino acid sequence: CASRPGQTEAFF.

The rearrangement joins TRBV5-6 to TRBJ2-1; D is undetermined. Trimming took off 2 bases at V and 9 bases at J, with 18 bases between the two ends. The CDR3 loop spans 15 amino acids. Per the germline V gene, CDR1 is SGHDT and CDR2 is YYEEEE. The CDR3 coding sequence is TGTGCCAGCAGCTTACTGGAGACCTTTTTTGGTGAGCAGTTCTTC. Its translation is CASSLLETFFGEQFF.

Only one count was recorded for this clone. The chain employs TRBV5-1 and TRBJ1-6; D may be TRBD1 (6 bases). The CDR3 contains 15 residues. Trimming removed 1 base from V and 8 bases from J, with 13 bases in between. Germline CDR1 is SGHRS and CDR2 is YFSETQ. CDR3 DNA: TGCGCCAGCAGCTTGCTCTCGGGGGGCGATTCACCCCTCCACTTT. It specifies CASSLLSGGDSPLHF.

This sequence joins TRBV25-1 and TRBJ2-1; TRBD2 is a possible D gene (5 bases). The CDR3 has 12 residues. CDR1 and CDR2 (germline): MGHDK, SYGVNS. V gave up 4 bases and J gave up 9 bases, with 10 bases separating them. The chain's CDR3 is CASSAVRGEQFF. The CDR3 bases are TGTGCCAGCAGTGCCGTTCGGGGTGAGCAGTTCTTC.

The chain joins TRBV10-3 to TRBJ1-1; a weak D match, TRBD1 (5 bases). Germline assignment: CDR1 ENHRY and CDR2 SYGVKD. The V end lost 6 bases, the J end lost 3 bases, and 14 bases lay between the germline ends. This CDR3 has 14 residues. CDR3 sequence: CAIRGAGRDTEAFF. Here the CDR3 DNA reads TGTGCCATCAGGGGTGCAGGGCGGGACACTGAAGCTTTCTTT.

The chain employs TRBV6-5 and TRBJ1-2; TRBD1 is a possible D gene (5 bases). The CDR3 has 15 amino acids. The V and J ends lost 2 bases and 0 bases respectively, with 10 bases between them. Germline assignment: CDR1 MNHEY and CDR2 SVGAGI. This chain's CDR3 is CASSYRTPANYGYTF. The CDR3 coding sequence is TGTGCCAGCAGTTACCGGACACCGGCTAACTATGGCTACACCTTC.